Below are 16 T cell receptor beta chains sequenced from a single sample in a study of cytotoxic CD8 clonotypes in ibrutinib-treated CLL. The data were produced by immunoSEQ multiplex PCR, yet TCRdb's version contains in-frame clones alone and is incomplete. The repertoire holds approximately 280,000 clones, with 70% to 80% as singletons. Sequencing used PBMCs, obtained at disease progression, from a patient treated with ibrutinib. These receptors were obtained from a human donor with chronic lymphocytic leukemia.

The chain recombines TRBV28 with TRBJ2-1; 9 bases align to TRBD1. The CDR3 is 16 amino acids. The V gene end was trimmed by 2 bases and the J gene end by 5 bases; junction bases not matched to a gene: 7. Germline V CDR1 and CDR2: MDHEN, SYDVKM. The CDR3 DNA reads TGTGCCAGCAGTTTAGTCGGGACAGGGTACAACAATGAGCAGTTCTTC. This sequence encodes CASSLVGTGYNNEQFF.

A single count supports this clone. The chain employs TRBV5-1 and TRBJ1-5; the match to TRBD1 covers 9 bases. This CDR3 has 17 residues. After removal of 5 bases from V and 0 bases from J, the junction contained 9 bases not matched to a gene. The germline CDR1 and CDR2 sequences are SGHRS and YFSETQ. For the CDR3, the DNA is TGCGCCAGCAGTTCTACAGGGGGCCCTTATAGCAATCAGCCCCAGCATTTT. It is translated as CASSSTGGPYSNQPQHF. Full variable domain (rest looked up from reference TRBV5-1 and TRBJ1-5): KAGVTQTPRYLIKTRGQQVTLSCSPISGHRSVSWYQQTPGQGLQFLFEYFSETQRNKGNFPGRFSGRQFSNSRSEMNVSTLELGDSALYLCASSSTGGPYSNQPQHFGDGTRLSIL.

DNA for the CDR3: TGTGCCAGCAGCTTAGGACTAGCGGGGGCCCAAGAGACCCAGTACTTC. It specifies CASSLGLAGAQETQYF. The V gene is TRBV7-9, the J gene TRBJ2-5, with 12 positions matching TRBD2. This CDR3 contains 16 residues. CDR1 is SEHNR and CDR2 is FQNEAQ in the germline V gene (reference sequence). Germline trimming cut 1 base from V and 1 base from J; bases unmatched to any gene: 1. Using reference TRBV7-9 and TRBJ2-5 for the parts outside the CDR3, the full variable domain is DTGVSQNPRHKITKRGQNVTFRCDPISEHNRLYWYRQTLGQGPEFLTYFQNEAQLEKSRLLSDRFSAERPKGSFSTLEIQRTEQGDSAMYLCASSLGLAGAQETQYFGPGTRLLVL.

V is TRBV19 and J is TRBJ1-1, with TRBD1 as a possible D gene (5 bases). The CDR3 has 14 amino acids. V shed 5 bases and J shed 4 bases, with 14 bases lying between them. CDR1 and CDR2 (germline): LNHDA, SQIVND (reference sequence). The DNA for the CDR3 is TGTGCCAGTAGTTTCCAGGGATTCAGCACTGAAGCTTTCTTT. Residues: CASSFQGFSTEAFF.

V usage is TRBV19 and J usage is TRBJ2-7; 14 bases are a match to TRBD2. The CDR3 covers 15 residues. CDR1 is LNHDA, CDR2 SQIVND, per germline (reference sequence). V dropped 6 bases and J dropped 3; count of bases not matched to a gene: 4. In nucleotides, the CDR3 is TGTGCCAGTAGCCCGACTAGCGGGAGGGACTACGAGCAGTACTTC. Translated, it gives CASSPTSGRDYEQYF.

This chain links TRBV6-5 with TRBJ1-1; the match to TRBD1 covers 7 bases. The V and J ends lost 5 bases and 1 base, in that order; junction bases with no gene match: 7. The CDR3 extends over 15 amino acids. CDR1 and CDR2 (germline): MNHEY, SVGAGI. CDR3 in DNA: TGTGCCAGCAGTACATCTCGGACAGGGAACACTGAAGCTTTCTTT. This encodes CASSTSRTGNTEAFF.

This chain links TRBV21-1 with TRBJ2-7. TRBV21-1 is a known pseudogene. The CDR3 has 15 amino acids. The CDR3 DNA is TGTGCCAGCAGCAAAGAGTCGGGCCGATCCTACGAGCAGTACTTC. Translation gives CASSKESGRSYEQYF.

This clone was recorded a few times. The CDR3 here is CAKSQGAQAYGYTF. The DNA for the CDR3 is TGCGCCAAAAGCCAGGGGGCGCAGGCCTATGGCTACACCTTC. This chain links TRBV23-1 with TRBJ1-2, with 8 bases aligning to TRBD1. TRBV23-1 is sorted into the ORF group, with uncertain function. Losses at the gene ends were 10 bases for V and 4 bases for J; bases not matched to a gene: 11. CDR3 size: 14 residues.

The chain combines TRBV29-1 with TRBJ1-5; D unresolved. The length of the CDR3 is 13 residues. The V gene's germline CDR1 is SQVTM and CDR2 ANQGSEA. Trimming pared 5 bases from V and 4 bases from J, leaving 12 bases between. The CDR3 coding sequence is TGCAGCGTTAATATAGGGCCGAATCAGCCCCAGCATTTT. As protein: CSVNIGPNQPQHF.

The chain has TRBV9 and TRBJ2-4, with TRBD1 as a possible D gene (5 bases). CDR3 length equals 13 residues. Germline assignment: CDR1 SGDLS and CDR2 YYNGEE. V was trimmed by 4 bases and J by 8 bases, leaving 13 bases between them. This chain's CDR3 is CASSFRDWDIQYF. The CDR3 DNA follows: TGTGCCAGCAGCTTCAGGGATTGGGACATTCAGTACTTC.

V is TRBV6-1 and J is TRBJ1-1; 7 bases are shared with TRBD1. CDR3 length: 17 residues. Germline lookup yields CDR1 MNHNS and CDR2 SASEGT. V lost 4 bases and J lost 0; bases outside the gene matches: 11. The CDR3 DNA reads TGTGCCAGCAGTGCCGTGACAGGGTTAATTATGAACACTGAAGCTTTCTTT. It specifies CASSAVTGLIMNTEAFF.

This rearrangement joins TRBV19 to TRBJ2-3, with 7 nucleotides matching TRBD2. V was clipped by 7 bases and J by 1 base; unmatched bases: 11. The CDR3 has 16 amino acids. Germline lookup yields CDR1 LNHDA and CDR2 SQIVND (reference sequence). CDR3 sequence reads: CASTERRLAGTDTQYF. CDR3 coding DNA: TGTGCCAGTACCGAGAGGAGGCTAGCGGGCACAGATACGCAGTATTTT.

The chain uses TRBV27 and TRBJ2-6; maybe TRBD1 (6 bases). V shed 6 bases and J shed 2 bases, with 8 bases lying between them. Germline CDR1 reads MNHEY; CDR2 reads SMNVEV (reference sequence). This CDR3 has 14 amino acids. The CDR3 loop is CASSNRAGANVLTF. DNA of the CDR3: TGTGCCAGCAGCAACAGGGCTGGGGCCAACGTCCTGACTTTC.

V and J are TRBV5-1 and TRBJ1-6, with a tentative D call TRBD1 (5 bases). This CDR3 contains 15 residues. Germline CDR1 is SGHRS and CDR2 is YFSETQ. The V end lost 0 bases, the J end lost 5 bases, and 9 bases lay between the germline ends. CDR3 in DNA: TGCGCCAGCAGCTTGGTACGGGGGAATAATTCACCCCTCCACTTT. Its protein is CASSLVRGNNSPLHF.

Only a few counts were recorded for this clone. The CDR3 loop reads CASSFPWAGGDYGYTF. CDR3 nucleotide sequence: TGCGCCAGCAGCTTTCCCTGGGCAGGGGGAGACTATGGCTACACCTTC. The chain joins TRBV5-1 to TRBJ1-2, with 7 bases fitting TRBD1. The V and J ends lost 2 bases and 3 bases, in that order; junction bases with no gene match: 10. Germline values: CDR1 SGHRS, CDR2 YFSETQ. The CDR3 loop spans 16 amino acids.

The chain recombines TRBV4-1 with TRBJ1-4, with a possible D match to TRBD1 (6 bases). The germline V gene has CDR1 MGHRA and CDR2 YSYEKL. The CDR3 length is 14 residues. Trimming stripped 4 bases from V and 8 bases from J, with 14 bases between. Written as DNA, the CDR3 is TGCGCCAGCAGCCGGCTCCGGGGGCAAGAAAAACTGTTTTTT. It is translated as CASSRLRGQEKLFF.